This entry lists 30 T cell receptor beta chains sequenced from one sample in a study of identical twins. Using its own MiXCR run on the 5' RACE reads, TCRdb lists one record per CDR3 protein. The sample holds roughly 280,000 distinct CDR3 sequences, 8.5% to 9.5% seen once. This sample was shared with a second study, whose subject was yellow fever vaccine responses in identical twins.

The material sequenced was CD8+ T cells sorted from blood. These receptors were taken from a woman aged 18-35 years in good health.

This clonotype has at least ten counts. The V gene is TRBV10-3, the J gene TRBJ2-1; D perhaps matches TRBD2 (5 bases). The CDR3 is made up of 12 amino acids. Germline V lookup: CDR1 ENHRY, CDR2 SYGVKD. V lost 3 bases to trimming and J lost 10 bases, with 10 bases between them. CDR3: CAISEAGEEQFF. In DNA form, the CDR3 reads TGTGCCATCAGTGAAGCCGGGGAGGAGCAGTTCTTC.

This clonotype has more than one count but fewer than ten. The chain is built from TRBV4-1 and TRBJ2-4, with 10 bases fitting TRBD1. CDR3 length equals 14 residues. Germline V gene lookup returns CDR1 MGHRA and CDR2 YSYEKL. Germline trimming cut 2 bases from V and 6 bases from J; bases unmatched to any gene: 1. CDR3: CASSQRQGANIQYF. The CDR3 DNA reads TGCGCCAGCAGCCAACGACAGGGGGCAAACATTCAGTACTTC.

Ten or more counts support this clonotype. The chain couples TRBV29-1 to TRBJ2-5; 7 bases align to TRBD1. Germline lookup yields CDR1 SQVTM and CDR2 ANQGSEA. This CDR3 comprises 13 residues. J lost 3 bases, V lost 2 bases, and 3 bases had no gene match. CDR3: CSVEQGVEETQYF. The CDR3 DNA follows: TGCAGCGTTGAACAGGGGGTCGAAGAGACCCAGTACTTC.

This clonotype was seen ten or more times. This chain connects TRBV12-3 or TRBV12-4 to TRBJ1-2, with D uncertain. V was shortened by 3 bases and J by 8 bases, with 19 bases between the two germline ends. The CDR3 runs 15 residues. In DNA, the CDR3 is TGTGCCAGCAGTTTCAGGCCCCTACTGGCTTGGGGCTACACCTTC. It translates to CASSFRPLLAWGYTF.

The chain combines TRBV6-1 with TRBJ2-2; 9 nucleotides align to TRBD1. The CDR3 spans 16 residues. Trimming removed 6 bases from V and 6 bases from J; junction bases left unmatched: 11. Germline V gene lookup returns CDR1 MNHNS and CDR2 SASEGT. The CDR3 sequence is CASRVLLQGASGELFF. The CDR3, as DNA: TGTGCCAGCAGGGTCCTATTACAGGGGGCGTCCGGGGAGCTGTTTTTT.

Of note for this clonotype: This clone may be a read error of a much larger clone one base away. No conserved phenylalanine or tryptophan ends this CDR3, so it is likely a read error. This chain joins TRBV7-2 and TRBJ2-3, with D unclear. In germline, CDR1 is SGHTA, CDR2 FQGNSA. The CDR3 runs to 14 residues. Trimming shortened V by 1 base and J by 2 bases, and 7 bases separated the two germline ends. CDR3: CASSLEQITDTQYL. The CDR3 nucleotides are TGTGCCAGCAGCTTAGAGCAGATCACAGATACGCAGTATTTA.

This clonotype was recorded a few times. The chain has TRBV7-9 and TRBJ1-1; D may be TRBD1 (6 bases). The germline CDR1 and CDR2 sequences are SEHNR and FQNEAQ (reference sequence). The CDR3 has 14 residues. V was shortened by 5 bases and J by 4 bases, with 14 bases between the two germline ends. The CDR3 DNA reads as TGTGCCAGCAGCCAGGGAGGGGGGTCCACTGAAGCTTTCTTT. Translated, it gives CASSQGGGSTEAFF.

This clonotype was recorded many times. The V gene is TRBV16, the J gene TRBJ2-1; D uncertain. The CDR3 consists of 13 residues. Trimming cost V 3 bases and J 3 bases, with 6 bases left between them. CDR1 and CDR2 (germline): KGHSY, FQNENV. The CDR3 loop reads CASSQRRYNEQFF. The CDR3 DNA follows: TGTGCCAGCAGCCAGCGGCGCTACAATGAGCAGTTCTTC.

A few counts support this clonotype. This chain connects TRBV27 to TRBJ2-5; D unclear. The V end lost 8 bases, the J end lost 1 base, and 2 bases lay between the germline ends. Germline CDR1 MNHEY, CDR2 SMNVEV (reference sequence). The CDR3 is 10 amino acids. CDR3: CASVQETQYF. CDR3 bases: TGTGCCAGCGTCCAAGAGACCCAGTACTTC.

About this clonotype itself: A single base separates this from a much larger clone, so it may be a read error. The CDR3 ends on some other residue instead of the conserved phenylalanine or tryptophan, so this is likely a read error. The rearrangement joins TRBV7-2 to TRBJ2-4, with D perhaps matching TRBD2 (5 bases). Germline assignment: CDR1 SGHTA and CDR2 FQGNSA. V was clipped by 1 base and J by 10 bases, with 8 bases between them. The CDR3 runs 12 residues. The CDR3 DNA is TGTGCCAGCAGCTTAGGTACTAGGATTCAGTACTAC. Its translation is CASSLGTRIQYY.

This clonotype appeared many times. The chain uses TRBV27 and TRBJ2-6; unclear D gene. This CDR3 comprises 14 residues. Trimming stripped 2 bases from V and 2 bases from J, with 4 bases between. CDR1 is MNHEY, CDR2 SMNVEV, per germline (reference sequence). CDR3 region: CASSLNTGANVLTF. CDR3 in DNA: TGTGCCAGCAGTTTAAATACTGGGGCCAACGTCCTGACTTTC.

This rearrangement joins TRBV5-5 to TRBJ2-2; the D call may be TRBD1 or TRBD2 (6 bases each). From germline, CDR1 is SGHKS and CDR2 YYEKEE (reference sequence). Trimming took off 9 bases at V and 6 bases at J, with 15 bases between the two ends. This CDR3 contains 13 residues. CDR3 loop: CAMGFGGSGELFF. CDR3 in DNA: TGTGCCATGGGCTTCGGGGGCTCCGGGGAGCTGTTTTTT.

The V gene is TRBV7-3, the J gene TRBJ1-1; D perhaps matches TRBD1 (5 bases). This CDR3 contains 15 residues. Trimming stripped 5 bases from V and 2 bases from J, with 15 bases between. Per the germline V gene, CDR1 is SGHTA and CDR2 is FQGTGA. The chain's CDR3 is CASSAYGTVNTEAFF. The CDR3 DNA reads TGTGCCAGCAGCGCCTACGGGACGGTCAACACTGAAGCTTTCTTT.

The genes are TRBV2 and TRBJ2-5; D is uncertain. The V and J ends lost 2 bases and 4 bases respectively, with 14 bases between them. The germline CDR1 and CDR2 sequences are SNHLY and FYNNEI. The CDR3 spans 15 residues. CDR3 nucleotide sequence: TGTGCCAGCAGTGAAATTTGGGTACTCATAGAGACCCAGTACTTC. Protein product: CASSEIWVLIETQYF.

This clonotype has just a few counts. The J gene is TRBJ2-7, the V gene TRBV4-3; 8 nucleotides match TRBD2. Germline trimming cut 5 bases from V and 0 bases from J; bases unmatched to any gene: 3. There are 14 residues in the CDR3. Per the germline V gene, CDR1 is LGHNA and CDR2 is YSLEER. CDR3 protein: CASSETSVSYEQYF. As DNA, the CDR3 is TGCGCCAGCAGCGAGACTAGCGTCTCCTACGAGCAGTACTTC.

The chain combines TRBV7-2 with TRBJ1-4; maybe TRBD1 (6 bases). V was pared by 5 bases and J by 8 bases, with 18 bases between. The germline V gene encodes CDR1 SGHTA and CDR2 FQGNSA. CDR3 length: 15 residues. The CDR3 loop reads CASSPRTEMGEKLFF. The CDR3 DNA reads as TGTGCCAGCAGCCCCCGGACAGAAATGGGGGAAAAACTGTTTTTT.

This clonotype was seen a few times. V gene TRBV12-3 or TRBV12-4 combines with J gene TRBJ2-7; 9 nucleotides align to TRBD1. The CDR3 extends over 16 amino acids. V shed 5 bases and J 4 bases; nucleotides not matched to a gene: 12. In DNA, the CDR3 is TGTGCCAGCAGTCCCCCGCCGGGACAGGGACAATACGAGCAGTACTTC. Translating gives CASSPPPGQGQYEQYF.

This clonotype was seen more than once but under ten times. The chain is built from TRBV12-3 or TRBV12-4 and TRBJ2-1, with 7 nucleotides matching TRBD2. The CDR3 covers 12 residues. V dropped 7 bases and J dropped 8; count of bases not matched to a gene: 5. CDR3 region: CASKEGRDEQFF. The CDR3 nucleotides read TGTGCCAGCAAGGAGGGGAGGGATGAGCAGTTCTTC.

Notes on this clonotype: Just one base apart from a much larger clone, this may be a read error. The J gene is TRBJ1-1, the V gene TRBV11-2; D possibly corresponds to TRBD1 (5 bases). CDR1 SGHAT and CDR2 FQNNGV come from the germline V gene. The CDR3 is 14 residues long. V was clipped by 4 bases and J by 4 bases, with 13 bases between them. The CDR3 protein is CASSSTPGSTEAFF. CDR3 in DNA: TGTGCCAGCAGCTCGACACCAGGGAGCACTGAAGCTTTCTTT.

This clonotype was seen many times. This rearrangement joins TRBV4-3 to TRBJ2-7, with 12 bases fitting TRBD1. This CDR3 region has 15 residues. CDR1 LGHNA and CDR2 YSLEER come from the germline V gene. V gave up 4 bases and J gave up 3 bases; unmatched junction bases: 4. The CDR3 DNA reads TGCGCCAGCAGCCTCGGGACAGGGGGCATCTACGAGCAGTACTTC. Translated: CASSLGTGGIYEQYF.

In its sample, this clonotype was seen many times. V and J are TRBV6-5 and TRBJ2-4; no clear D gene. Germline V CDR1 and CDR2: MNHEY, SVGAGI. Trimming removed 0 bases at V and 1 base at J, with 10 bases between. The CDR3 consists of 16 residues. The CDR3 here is CASSYSEGKAKNIQYF. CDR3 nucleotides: TGTGCCAGCAGTTACTCCGAAGGGAAGGCCAAAAACATTCAGTACTTC.

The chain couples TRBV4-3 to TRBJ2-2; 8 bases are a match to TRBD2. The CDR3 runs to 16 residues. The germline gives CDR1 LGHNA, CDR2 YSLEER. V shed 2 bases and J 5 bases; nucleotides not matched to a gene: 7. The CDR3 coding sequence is TGCGCCAGCAGCCAATTATCAGGCGGGGGGACCGGGGAGCTGTTTTTT. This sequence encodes CASSQLSGGGTGELFF.

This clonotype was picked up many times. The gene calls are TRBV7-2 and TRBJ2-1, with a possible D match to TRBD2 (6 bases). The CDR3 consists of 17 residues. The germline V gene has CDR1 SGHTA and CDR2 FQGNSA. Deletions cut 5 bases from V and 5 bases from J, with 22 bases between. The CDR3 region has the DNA TGTGCCAGCAGCCCCCTTGTTGGGGGAGGACCCCACAATGAGCAGTTCTTC. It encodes CASSPLVGGGPHNEQFF.

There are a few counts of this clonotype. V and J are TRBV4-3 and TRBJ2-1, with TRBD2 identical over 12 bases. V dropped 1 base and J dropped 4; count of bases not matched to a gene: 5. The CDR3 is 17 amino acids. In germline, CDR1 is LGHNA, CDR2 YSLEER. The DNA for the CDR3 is TGCGCCAGCAGCCAAGCGTCACTAGCGGGAGGTTACAATGAGCAGTTCTTC. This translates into CASSQASLAGGYNEQFF.

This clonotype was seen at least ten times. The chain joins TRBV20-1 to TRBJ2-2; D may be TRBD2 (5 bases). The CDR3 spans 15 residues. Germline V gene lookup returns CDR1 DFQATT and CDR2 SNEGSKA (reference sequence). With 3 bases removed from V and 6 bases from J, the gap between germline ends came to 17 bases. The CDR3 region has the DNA TGCAGTGCTAGTCGACACCTTTCGGGGTCCGGGGAGCTGTTTTTT. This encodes CSASRHLSGSGELFF.

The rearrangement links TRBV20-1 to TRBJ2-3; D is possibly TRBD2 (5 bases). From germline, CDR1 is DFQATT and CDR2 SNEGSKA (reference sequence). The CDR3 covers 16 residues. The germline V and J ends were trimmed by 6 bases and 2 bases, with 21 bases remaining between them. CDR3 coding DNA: TGCAGTGCGGCCGACCGGCGGGCAGCTTCCACAGATACGCAGTATTTT. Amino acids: CSAADRRAASTDTQYF.

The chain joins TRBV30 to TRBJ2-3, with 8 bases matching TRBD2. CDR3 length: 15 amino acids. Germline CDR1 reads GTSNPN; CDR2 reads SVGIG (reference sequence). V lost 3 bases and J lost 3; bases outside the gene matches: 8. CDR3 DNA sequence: TGTGCCTGGAGCCCTCTAGCGGGTCGGACAGATACGCAGTATTTT. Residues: CAWSPLAGRTDTQYF.

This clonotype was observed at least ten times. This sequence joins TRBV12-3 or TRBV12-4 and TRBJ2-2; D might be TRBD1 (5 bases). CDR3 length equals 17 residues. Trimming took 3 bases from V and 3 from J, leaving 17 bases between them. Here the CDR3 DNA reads TGTGCCAGCAGTTTTCCCGTAGAAGGGGTCCACACCGGGGAGCTGTTTTTT. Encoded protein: CASSFPVEGVHTGELFF.

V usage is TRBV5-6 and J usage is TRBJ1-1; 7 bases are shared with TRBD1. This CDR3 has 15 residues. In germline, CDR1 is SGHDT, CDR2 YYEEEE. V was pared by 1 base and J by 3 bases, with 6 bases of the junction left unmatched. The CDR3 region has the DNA TGTGCCAGCAGCTTGTTAACAGGGGCGGACACTGAAGCTTTCTTT. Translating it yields CASSLLTGADTEAFF.

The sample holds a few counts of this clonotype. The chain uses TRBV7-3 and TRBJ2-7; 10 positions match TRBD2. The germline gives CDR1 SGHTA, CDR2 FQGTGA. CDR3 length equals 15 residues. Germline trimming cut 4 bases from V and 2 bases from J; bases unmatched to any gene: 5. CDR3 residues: CASSSGAGGPYEQYF. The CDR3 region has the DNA TGTGCCAGCAGCTCCGGAGCGGGGGGGCCCTACGAGCAGTACTTC.